This T cell receptor beta chain stems from a study of blood T cell repertoires in COVID-19. How the authors handled the data: Cell counts per sample came from amplifying reference gene primers. Measured with immunoSEQ multiplex PCR; TCRdb has only the in-frame clones, and not every one. V and J calls and clone size are those listed in that table; D and trimming were worked out from the DNA. The data contain about 430,000 clones, roughly 84% of them singletons. V was shortened by 1 base and J by 7 bases, with 6 bases between the two germline ends. Germline values: CDR1 SNHLY, CDR2 FYNNEI. The CDR3 totals 12 residues. Participant reports of clinical history set cohort assignment.

The sequencing input was PBMCs or T cells enriched from blood (not recorded which). The TCR originated in a woman aged 18 to 35 who had been exposed to COVID-19. This chain joins TRBV2 and TRBJ2-3; tentatively, D is TRBD2 (5 bases). The CDR3 region is CASSEGGNTQYF. CDR3 nucleotide sequence: TGTGCCAGCAGTGAAGGAGGGAATACGCAGTATTTT. Full variable domain (outside the CDR3, taken from reference TRBV2 and TRBJ2-3): EPEVTQTPSHQVTQMGQEVILRCVPISNHLYFYWYRQILGQKVEFLVSFYNNEISEKSEIFDDQFSVERPDGSNFTLKIRSTKLEDSAMYFCASSEGGNTQYFGPGTRLTVL.